Listed below are T cell receptor beta chains from one sample, sequenced in a study of cytomegalovirus exposure and HLA in healthy donors. Libraries were prepared by immunoSEQ multiplex PCR; TCRdb keeps only in-frame clonotypes and omits some of them. The sample lists approximately 260,000 clones; 65% to 90% were seen once. The sequenced sample consisted of PBMCs. These receptors were taken from a woman younger than 35 in good health and CMV-seronegative. Both conserved end residues are trimmed from each CDR3. D genes are given only for firm matches. Size tells how often a clone was seen (once, few, many) or the class of an expanded clone, and some rows leave it out.

clone size	V gene	J gene	D gene	CDR3 protein
-	TRBV28	TRBJ1-2	-	ASSFLGRENYGYT
-	TRBV7-2	TRBJ2-1	-	ASSLTGTRLRNEQF
-	TRBV4-2	TRBJ2-2	TRBD2	ASSQEAAGGNTGELF
-	TRBV27	TRBJ2-7	-	ASSFHQGFYEQY
-	TRBV19	TRBJ2-1	TRBD2	ASSIAVRGSGRGDEQF
-	TRBV5-1	TRBJ1-2	-	ASSLAGDGYT
-	TRBV6-1	TRBJ2-7	-	ASEHHKRYEQY
few	TRBV7-8	TRBJ1-2	-	ASTLVRSEDSGGYT
-	TRBV9	TRBJ1-2	-	ASERQVTTYGYT
-	TRBV9	TRBJ1-3	TRBD1	ASSVGGTGTGNTIY
-	TRBV5-1	TRBJ1-4	-	ASSRAPGGNNEKLF
-	TRBV7-9	TRBJ2-2	-	ASRRLRGAQTGELF
-	TRBV27	TRBJ2-7	-	ASSLSRDYEQY
few	TRBV30	TRBJ2-7	-	AWSVFRYEQY
few	TRBV2	TRBJ1-2	TRBD1	ASSDGTGSGYT
once	TRBV5-1	TRBJ1-1	TRBD1	ASSPGGSGTEAF
-	TRBV5-1	TRBJ2-5	TRBD1	ASSSQQGYQETQY
-	TRBV28	TRBJ2-2	TRBD2	ASGRDTGELF
-	TRBV6-1	TRBJ1-4	-	ASRANEKLF
-	TRBV9	TRBJ2-2	TRBD2	ASSVVASGGAWELF
-	TRBV15	TRBJ2-7	-	ATSRGTDPFEQY
-	TRBV10-1	TRBJ1-1	TRBD1	ASSATTGETEAF
-	TRBV7-3	TRBJ2-5	TRBD2	ASSPGLATETQY
-	TRBV30	TRBJ1-5	-	AWSITGSNQPQH
-	TRBV7-9	TRBJ2-1	TRBD2	ASSPSGTSNEQF